The source of this T cell receptor beta chain is a study of CXCR3-negative and CXCR3-positive naive CD8 T cells (dated by TCRdb to between 2018 and 2021). In terms of the full investigation: About 150 million TRB reads were obtained in total, roughly 1.5 +/- 0.3 million reads per library. Diversity and physicochemical repertoire analyses were performed on around 10 donors pooled from two independent experiments. For the TRBV-TRBJ cluster analysis, the naive subsets came from 5 donors, while the memory cells came from 3 donors. Findings and caveats that apply to the study as a whole: Surface CD5, linked to self-reactivity in mice, was comparable between naive subsets; TCR interaction strength was therefore also inferred from TRB CDR3 physicochemical properties. Within the same donor, TRBV-TRBJ usage looked similar between naive CXCR3-negative and CXCR3-positive cells, but memory cells had distinct patterns. Both naive subsets had comparably high repertoire diversity, while memory CD8+ T cells had much lower repertoire diversity. Freshly isolated PBMCs were used for most assays because CXCR3 expression went down partially after cryopreservation.

Sequenced using a NextSeq 550. The Human TCR Profiling Kit (MiLaboratory) was used to prepare UMI-labeled 5' RACE TRB cDNA libraries. The full amount of extracted RNA was used for cDNA synthesis, and the full amount of resulting cDNA was used for PCR amplification. The libraries were made side by side, with each library going through the same number of PCR cycles. As for how the authors treated the data: With a minimum of two reads required per UMI, MIGEC and MiXCR pulled out about 50,000 +/- 10,000 unique UMI-labeled TRB cDNA molecules from each library. On average, approximately 40,000 +/- 10,000 functional in-frame TRB CDR3 nucleotide clonotypes lacking stop codons were found per library. After each sample was downsampled to 5000 UMI-labeled TRB molecules, VDJtools was used to calculate diversity metrics such as normalized Shannon-Wiener and Chao1. VDJtools computed clonotype-size-weighted physicochemical properties of the central five CDR3 residues: interaction energy, strength, volume and Kidera factor 4. One entry per CDR3 protein sequence results from the TCRdb reprocessing of the reads, with DNA left out. The V and J calls reflect TCRdb's pipeline rather than the authors' work. The sample table gives about 57,000 distinct CDR3 sequences. About a quarter of the sample is held by the ten biggest clonotypes.

Per the germline V gene (reference sequence), DFQATT is the CDR1 and SNEGSKA is the CDR2. Inclusive of the bounding cysteine and phenylalanine, the CDR3 is 17 residues long. No nucleotide data were recorded. Turning to this clonotype: The target of this receptor is not known.

Each CD8+ T cell subset was flow-sorted in triplicate, with approximately 300,000 cells per subset placed directly into RLT lysis buffer. Standard density gradient centrifugation was used to isolate peripheral blood mononuclear cells from buffy coats. An RNeasy Mini Kit was used to extract total RNA from the sorted cells. Rearrangement joined TRBV20-1 to TRBJ1-6; with no DNA, the TCRdb D assignment of TRBD1 cannot be verified. Sequencing was done on a sample of memory CD8+ T cells from blood. The sample's cell subset or site label is to be understood as: conventional CD8+ memory T cells (TMEM), sorted as controls. The TCR originated in a human donor in good health. Some clones in this sample may be carry-over from other donors' samples. The CDR3 loop reads CSARDPDSIKNNSPLHF.